A single sample gave rise to the 8 T cell receptor beta chains below, sequenced in a study of CXCR3-negative and CXCR3-positive naive CD8 T cells. Via 5' RACE with UMI labels, TRB cDNA libraries were prepared. TCRdb reprocessed the 5' RACE reads and reports one entry per CDR3 protein, with no DNA. The sample is made up of around 41,000 distinct CDR3 sequences, and the top ten hold around 11% of it. Sequencing was carried out using memory CD8+ T cells from blood. Receptors were obtained from a human donor in good health. Some clones in this sample may be carry-over from other donors' samples.

The rearrangement joins TRBV27 to TRBJ2-2; TCRdb's D call of TRBD2 is untestable without DNA. In germline, CDR1 is MNHEY, CDR2 SMNVEV (reference sequence). This CDR3 is built from 14 residues. The CDR3 loop reads CASRLAGTTGELFF.

This sequence joins TRBV6-2 or TRBV6-3 and TRBJ2-1; no DNA is available, so the TRBD1 call from TCRdb remains unchecked. Germline assignment: CDR1 MNHEY and CDR2 SVGEGT. This CDR3 region has 13 residues. The CDR3 region is CASIGGGALEQFF.

This chain uses TRBV7-3 with TRBJ2-5; the TCRdb D gene call, TRBD1, has no DNA to confirm it. CDR1 is SGHTA and CDR2 is FQGTGA in the germline V gene. There are 15 residues in the CDR3. CDR3 amino acids: CASSLIGTPKETQYF.

The chain combines TRBV4-2 with TRBJ1-1; with no DNA, the TCRdb D assignment of TRBD1 cannot be verified. The germline CDR1 and CDR2 sequences are LGHNA and YNFKEQ. This CDR3 is 14 amino acids long. CDR3: CASSRGQDNTEAFF.

The CDR3 sequence is CASSFEPRQGYYEQYF. V and J are TRBV7-9 and TRBJ2-7; TCRdb indicates TRBD1, and absent DNA this call remains unverified. CDR1 and CDR2 from the germline V gene are SEHNR and FQNEAQ (reference sequence). CDR3 length: 16 residues.

The V and J genes are TRBV7-2 and TRBJ2-2. The CDR3 loop spans 12 amino acids. Germline V gene sequence: CDR1 SGHTA, CDR2 FQGNSA. CDR3 protein: CASSHLPGELFF.

V gene TRBV4-1 combines with J gene TRBJ2-5. From germline, CDR1 is MGHRA and CDR2 YSYEKL. The CDR3 has 14 residues. The CDR3 protein is CASSQEAGQETQYF.

V is TRBV15 and J is TRBJ2-7; TCRdb's D call of TRBD2 is untestable without DNA. Germline assignment: CDR1 LNHNV and CDR2 YYDKDF (reference sequence). The CDR3 is 17 residues long. This CDR3 reads CATSRDKWDYSSYEQYF.